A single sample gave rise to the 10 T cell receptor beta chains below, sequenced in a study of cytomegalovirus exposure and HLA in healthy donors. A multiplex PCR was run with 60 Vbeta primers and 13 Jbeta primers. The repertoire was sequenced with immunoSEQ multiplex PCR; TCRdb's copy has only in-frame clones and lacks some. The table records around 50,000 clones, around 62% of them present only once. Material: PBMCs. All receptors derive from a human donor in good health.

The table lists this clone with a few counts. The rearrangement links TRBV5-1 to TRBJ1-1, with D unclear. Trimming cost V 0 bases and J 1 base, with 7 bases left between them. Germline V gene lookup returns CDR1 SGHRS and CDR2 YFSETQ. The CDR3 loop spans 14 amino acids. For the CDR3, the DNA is TGCGCCAGCAGCTTGGACGCGCGGAACACTGAAGCTTTCTTT. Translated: CASSLDARNTEAFF.

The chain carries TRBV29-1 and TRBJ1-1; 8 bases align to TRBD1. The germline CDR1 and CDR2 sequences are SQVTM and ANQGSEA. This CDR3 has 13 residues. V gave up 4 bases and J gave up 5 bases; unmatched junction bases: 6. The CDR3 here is CSVVVTGVTEAFF. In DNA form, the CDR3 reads TGCAGCGTTGTTGTGACAGGGGTGACTGAAGCTTTCTTT.

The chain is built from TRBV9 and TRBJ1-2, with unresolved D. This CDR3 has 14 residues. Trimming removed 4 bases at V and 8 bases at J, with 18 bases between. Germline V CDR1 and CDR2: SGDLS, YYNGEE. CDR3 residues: CASSPNSGREGYTF. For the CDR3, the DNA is TGTGCCAGCAGCCCAAACTCGGGTCGGGAAGGCTACACCTTC.

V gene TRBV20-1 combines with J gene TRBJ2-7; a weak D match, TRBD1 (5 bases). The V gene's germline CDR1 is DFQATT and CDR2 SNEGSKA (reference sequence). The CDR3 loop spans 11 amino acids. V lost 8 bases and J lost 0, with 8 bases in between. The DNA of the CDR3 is TGCAGTACAAGGGGCTCCTACGAGCAGTACTTC. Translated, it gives CSTRGSYEQYF.

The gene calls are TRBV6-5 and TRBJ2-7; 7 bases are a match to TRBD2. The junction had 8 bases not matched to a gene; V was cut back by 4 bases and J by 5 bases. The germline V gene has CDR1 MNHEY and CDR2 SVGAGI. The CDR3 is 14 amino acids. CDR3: CASSLAGEIHEQYF. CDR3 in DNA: TGTGCCAGCAGTTTGGCGGGAGAGATACACGAGCAGTACTTC.

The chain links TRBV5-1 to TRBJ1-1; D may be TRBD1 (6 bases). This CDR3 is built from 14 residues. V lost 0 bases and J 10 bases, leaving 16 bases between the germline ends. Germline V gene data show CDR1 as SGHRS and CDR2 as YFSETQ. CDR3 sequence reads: CASSLDVRGLVAFF. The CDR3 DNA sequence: TGCGCCAGCAGCTTGGATGTCAGGGGATTGGTAGCTTTCTTT.

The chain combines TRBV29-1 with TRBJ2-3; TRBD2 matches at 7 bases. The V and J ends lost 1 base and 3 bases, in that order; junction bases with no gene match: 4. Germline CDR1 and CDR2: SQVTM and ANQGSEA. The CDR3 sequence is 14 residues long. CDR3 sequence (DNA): TGCAGCGTTGAAGTGTCGGGGGGAACAGATACGCAGTATTTT. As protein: CSVEVSGGTDTQYF.

The chain's CDR3 is CASSPGQGNSYEQYF. As DNA, the CDR3 is TGCGCCAGCAGCCCGGGACAGGGCAATTCCTACGAGCAGTACTTC. The rearrangement joins TRBV5-1 to TRBJ2-7; 9 positions agree with TRBD1. CDR1 and CDR2 (germline): SGHRS, YFSETQ. The CDR3 loop spans 15 amino acids. Losses at the gene ends were 4 bases for V and 1 base for J; bases not matched to a gene: 6.

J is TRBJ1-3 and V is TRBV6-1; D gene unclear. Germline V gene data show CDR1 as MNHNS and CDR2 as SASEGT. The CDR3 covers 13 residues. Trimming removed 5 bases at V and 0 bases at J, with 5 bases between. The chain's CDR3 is CASSPSSGNTIYF. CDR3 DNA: TGTGCCAGCAGTCCCAGCTCTGGAAACACCATATATTTT.

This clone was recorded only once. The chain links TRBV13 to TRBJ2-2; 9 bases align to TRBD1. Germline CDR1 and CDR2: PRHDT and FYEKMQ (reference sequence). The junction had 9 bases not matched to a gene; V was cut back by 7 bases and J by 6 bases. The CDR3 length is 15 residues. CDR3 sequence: CASNDRGGRPGELFF. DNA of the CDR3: TGTGCCAGCAACGACAGGGGGGGTAGGCCCGGGGAGCTGTTTTTT.